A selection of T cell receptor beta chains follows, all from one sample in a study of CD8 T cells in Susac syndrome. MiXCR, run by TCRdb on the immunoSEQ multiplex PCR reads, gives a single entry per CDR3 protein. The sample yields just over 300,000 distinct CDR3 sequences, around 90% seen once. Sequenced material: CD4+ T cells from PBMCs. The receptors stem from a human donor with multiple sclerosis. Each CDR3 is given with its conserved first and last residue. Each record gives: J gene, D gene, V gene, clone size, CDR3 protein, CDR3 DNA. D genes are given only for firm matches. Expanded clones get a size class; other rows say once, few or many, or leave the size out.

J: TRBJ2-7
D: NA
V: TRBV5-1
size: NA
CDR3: CASSLLGGRTYEQYF
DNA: TGCGCCAGCAGCTTGCTGGGCGGACGAACCTACGAGCAGTACTTC

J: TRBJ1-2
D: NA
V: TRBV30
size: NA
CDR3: CATAPATGSYGYTF
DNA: TGTGCCACAGCCCCCGCGACAGGTTCCTATGGCTACACCTTC

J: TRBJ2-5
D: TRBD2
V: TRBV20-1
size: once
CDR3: CSVLTSGRYQETQYF
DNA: TGCAGTGTCCTGACTAGCGGGAGATACCAAGAGACCCAGTACTTC

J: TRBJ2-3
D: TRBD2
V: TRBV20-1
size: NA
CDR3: CSAGRLADSTDTQYF
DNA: TGCAGTGCTGGGCGACTAGCGGATAGCACAGATACGCAGTATTTT

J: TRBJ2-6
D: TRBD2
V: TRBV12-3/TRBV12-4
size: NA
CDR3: CASSLLAGSSGGSGANVLTF
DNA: TGTGCCAGCAGTTTGTTAGCGGGGTCTTCGGGGGGCTCTGGGGCCAACGTCCTGACTTTC

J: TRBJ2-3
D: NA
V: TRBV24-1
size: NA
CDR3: CATPISGRLSTDTQYF
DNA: TGTGCCACCCCGATTTCGGGACGCCTAAGCACAGATACGCAGTATTTT

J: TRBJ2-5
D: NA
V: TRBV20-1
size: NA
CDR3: CSAGVRGSETQYF
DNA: TGCAGTGCTGGGGTACGTGGGAGTGAGACCCAGTACTTC

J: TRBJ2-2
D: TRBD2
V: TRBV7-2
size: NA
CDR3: CASRSMAGDTGELFF
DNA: TGTGCCAGCAGATCAATGGCGGGGGACACCGGGGAGCTGTTTTTT

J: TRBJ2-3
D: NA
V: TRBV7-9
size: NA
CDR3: CASSPPKTRDTQYF
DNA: TGTGCCAGCAGCCCCCCAAAGACGCGAGATACGCAGTATTTT

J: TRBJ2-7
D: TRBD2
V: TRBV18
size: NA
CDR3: CASSPLAGASYEQYF
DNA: TGTGCCAGCTCACCGCTAGCGGGGGCCTCCTACGAGCAGTACTTC

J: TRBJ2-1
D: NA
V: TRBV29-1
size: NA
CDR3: CSVTPDQLDEQFF
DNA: TGCAGCGTGACCCCGGACCAGCTTGATGAGCAGTTCTTC

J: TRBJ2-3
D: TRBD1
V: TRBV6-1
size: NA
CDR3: CASQGGTDTQYF
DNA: TGTGCCAGCCAGGGGGGCACAGATACGCAGTATTTT

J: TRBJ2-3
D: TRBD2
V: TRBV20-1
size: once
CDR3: CSAGVAGISTDTQYF
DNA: TGCAGTGCTGGGGTAGCGGGGATTAGCACAGATACGCAGTATTTT

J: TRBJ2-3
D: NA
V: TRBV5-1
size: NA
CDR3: CASSLGGGARADTQYF
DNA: TGCGCCAGCAGCCTCGGTGGGGGGGCCCGTGCAGATACGCAGTATTTT

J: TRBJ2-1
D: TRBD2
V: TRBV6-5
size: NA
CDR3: CASSYLPLAGLSSEQFF
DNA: TGTGCCAGCAGTTACCTCCCACTAGCGGGATTATCCAGTGAGCAGTTCTTC

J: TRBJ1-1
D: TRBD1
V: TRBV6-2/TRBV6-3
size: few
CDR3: CASSWGQDTEAFF
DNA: TGTGCCAGCAGTTGGGGACAGGACACTGAAGCTTTCTTT

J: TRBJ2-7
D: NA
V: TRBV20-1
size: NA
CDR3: CSARQASSYEQYF
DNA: TGCAGTGCTAGGCAGGCCAGCTCCTACGAGCAGTACTTC

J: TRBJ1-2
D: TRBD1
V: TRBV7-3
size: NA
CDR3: CASSSRTGHHYGYTF
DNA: TGTGCCAGCAGCTCCCGGACAGGGCACCACTATGGCTACACCTTC

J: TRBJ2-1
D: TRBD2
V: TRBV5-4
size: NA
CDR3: CASSRTSGRAWDEQFF
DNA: TGTGCCAGCAGCCGGACTAGCGGGAGGGCCTGGGATGAGCAGTTCTTC

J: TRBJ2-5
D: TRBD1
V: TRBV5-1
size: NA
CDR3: CASSLATGGRETQYF
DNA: TGCGCCAGCAGCTTGGCCACAGGGGGCCGAGAGACCCAGTACTTC

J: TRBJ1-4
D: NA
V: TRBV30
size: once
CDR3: CAWSQDRGEKLFF
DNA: TGTGCCTGGAGTCAGGATAGAGGAGAAAAACTGTTTTTT

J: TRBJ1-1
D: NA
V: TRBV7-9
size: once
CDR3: CASSGWDTRNTEAFF
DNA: TGTGCCAGCAGCGGGTGGGACACCCGCAACACTGAAGCTTTCTTT

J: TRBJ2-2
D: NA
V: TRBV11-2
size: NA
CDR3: CASSFRVAGELFF
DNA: TGTGCCAGCAGCTTCAGGGTAGCCGGGGAGCTGTTTTTT

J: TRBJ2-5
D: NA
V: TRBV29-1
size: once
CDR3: CSVEEGAETQYF
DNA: TGCAGCGTTGAAGAAGGGGCGGAGACCCAGTACTTC

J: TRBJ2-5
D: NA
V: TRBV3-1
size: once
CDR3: CASSQVRGTQYF
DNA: TGTGCCAGCAGCCAAGTAAGGGGGACCCAGTACTTC

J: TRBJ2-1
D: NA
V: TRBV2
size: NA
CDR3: CASRTDRDEQFF
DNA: TGTGCCAGCAGGACCGACCGGGACGAGCAGTTCTTC

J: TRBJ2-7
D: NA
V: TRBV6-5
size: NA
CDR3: CASSYTGASGYEQYF
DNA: TGTGCCAGCAGTTACACGGGGGCGAGTGGGTACGAGCAGTACTTC

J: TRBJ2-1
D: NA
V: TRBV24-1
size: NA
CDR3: CATSGNEGDGLNEQFF
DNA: TGTGCCACCAGTGGAAATGAGGGGGATGGTCTCAATGAGCAGTTCTTC

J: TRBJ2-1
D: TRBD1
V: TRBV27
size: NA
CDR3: CASSTHRDRGSDEQFF
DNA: TGTGCCAGCAGTACACACCGGGACAGGGGGTCAGATGAGCAGTTCTTC

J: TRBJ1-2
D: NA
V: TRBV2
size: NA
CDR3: CASSEGYWWGYTF
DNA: TGTGCCAGCAGTGAAGGGTATTGGTGGGGCTACACCTTC

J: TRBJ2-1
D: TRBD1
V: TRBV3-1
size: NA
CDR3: CASSPRTGRQGSNEQFF
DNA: TGTGCCAGCAGCCCTCGGACTGGAAGACAGGGCTCCAATGAGCAGTTCTTC

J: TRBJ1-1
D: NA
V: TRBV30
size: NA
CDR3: CAWSVFSSTEAFF
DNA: TGTGCCTGGAGTGTCTTCAGTAGCACTGAAGCTTTCTTT

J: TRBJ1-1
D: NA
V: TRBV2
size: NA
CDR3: CASSVRTENTEAFF
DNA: TGTGCCAGCAGTGTTCGGACAGAGAACACTGAAGCTTTCTTT

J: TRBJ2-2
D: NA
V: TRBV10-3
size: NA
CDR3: CAISERPSTGELFF
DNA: TGTGCCATCAGTGAAAGACCAAGCACCGGGGAGCTGTTTTTT

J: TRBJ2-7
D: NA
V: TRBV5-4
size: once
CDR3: CASTPIGTPRAEQYF
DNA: TGTGCCAGCACCCCCATTGGGACCCCCCGGGCCGAGCAGTACTTC

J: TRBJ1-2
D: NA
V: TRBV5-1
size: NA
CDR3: CASTPAGSVLRYGYTF
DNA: TGCGCCAGCACCCCGGCGGGCAGTGTCCTCCGCTATGGCTACACCTTC

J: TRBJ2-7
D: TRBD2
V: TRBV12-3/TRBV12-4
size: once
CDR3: CASSPILAGGPSEQYF
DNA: TGTGCCAGCAGCCCCATACTAGCGGGGGGGCCCTCCGAGCAGTACTTC

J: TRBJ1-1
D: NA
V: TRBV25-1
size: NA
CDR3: CAAVGRISTEAFF
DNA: TGTGCCGCGGTCGGGCGGATCTCCACTGAAGCTTTCTTT

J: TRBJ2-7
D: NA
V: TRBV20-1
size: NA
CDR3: CSGQGDLGEQYF
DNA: TGCAGCGGGCAGGGCGACCTTGGGGAGCAGTACTTC

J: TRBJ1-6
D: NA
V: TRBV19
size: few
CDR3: CASSSRGSPLHF
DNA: TGTGCCAGTAGTTCCAGGGGTTCACCCCTCCACTTT

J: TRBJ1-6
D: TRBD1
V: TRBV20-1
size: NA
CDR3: CSAKLTGGYYNSPLHF
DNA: TGCAGTGCGAAATTAACAGGGGGTTATTATAATTCACCCCTCCACTTT

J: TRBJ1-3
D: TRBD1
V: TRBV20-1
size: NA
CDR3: CSARQGAGNTIYF
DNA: TGCAGTGCTCGACAGGGCGCTGGAAACACCATATATTTT

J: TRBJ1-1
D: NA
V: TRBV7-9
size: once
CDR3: CASSLSVTNTEAFF
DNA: TGTGCCAGCAGCTTATCGGTTACGAACACTGAAGCTTTCTTT

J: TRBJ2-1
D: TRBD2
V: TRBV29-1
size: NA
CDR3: CSLRTSVGNEQFF
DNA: TGCAGCTTAAGGACTAGCGTCGGCAATGAGCAGTTCTTC

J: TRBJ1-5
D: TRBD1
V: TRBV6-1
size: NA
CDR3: CASTPGQRLNQPQHF
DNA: TGTGCCAGCACGCCGGGACAGCGGTTAAATCAGCCCCAGCATTTT